This paragraph reports one T cell receptor beta chain. Its antigen remains unidentified. The assay was immunoSEQ multiplex PCR, and TCRdb's table has in-frame clones only and misses some. This sample's clone table lists 150,000 or so clones. CDR3 length: 13 residues. V was cut by 1 base and J by 8 bases, with 11 bases left in between. CDR1 is SGHVS and CDR2 is FQNEAQ in the germline V gene. This sample was taken from a study of T cell responses to AZD1222 COVID-19 vaccine. Study outcomes and limitations: A rise in Spike-specific TCR breadth and depth followed two AZD1222 doses. Donors were chiefly white British, with a greater number of females, and clonal diversity was perhaps underestimated. Only six or seven AZD1222 recipients tested seropositive at baseline.

The sample comprised peripheral blood. J is TRBJ1-2 and V is TRBV7-8; D is unclear. This receptor was obtained from an adult in good health. The CDR3 loop reads CASSLVLEEGYTF. Here the CDR3 DNA reads TGTGCCAGCAGCTTAGTGCTGGAGGAGGGCTACACCTTC.